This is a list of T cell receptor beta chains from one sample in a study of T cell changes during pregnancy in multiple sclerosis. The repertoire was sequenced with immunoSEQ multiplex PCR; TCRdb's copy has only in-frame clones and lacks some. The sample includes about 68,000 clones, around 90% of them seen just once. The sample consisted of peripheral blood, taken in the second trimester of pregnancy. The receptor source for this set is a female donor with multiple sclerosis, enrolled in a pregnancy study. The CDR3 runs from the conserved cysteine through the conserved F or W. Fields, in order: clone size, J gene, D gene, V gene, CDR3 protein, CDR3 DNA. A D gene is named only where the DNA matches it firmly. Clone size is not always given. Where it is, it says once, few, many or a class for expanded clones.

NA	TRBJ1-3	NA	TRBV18	CASSTGQTGNTIYF	TGTGCCAGCTCAACGGGACAAACAGGAAACACCATATATTTT
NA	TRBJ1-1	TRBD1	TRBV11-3	CASSSRGTEGTEAFF	TGTGCCAGCAGCTCGAGGGGGACAGAAGGGACTGAAGCTTTCTTT
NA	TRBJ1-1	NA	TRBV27	CASSRSGGPMNTEAFF	TGTGCCAGCAGCCGTTCGGGGGGGCCCATGAACACTGAAGCTTTCTTT
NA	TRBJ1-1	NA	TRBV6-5	CASSYSRDREAFF	TGTGCCAGCAGTTATTCCCGCGACAGGGAAGCTTTCTTT
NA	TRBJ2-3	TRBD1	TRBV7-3	CASSLTRGTGVYF	TGTGCCAGCAGCTTAACAAGGGGGACAGGGGTGTATTTT
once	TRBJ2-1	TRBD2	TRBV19	CASSSLLAGVYNEQFF	TGTGCCAGTAGTTCCCTACTAGCGGGGGTTTACAATGAGCAGTTCTTC
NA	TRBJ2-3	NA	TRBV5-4	CASSLQGTDTQYF	TGTGCCAGCAGCTTGCAGGGCACAGATACGCAGTATTTT
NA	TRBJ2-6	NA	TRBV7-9	CASSPSGANVLTF	TGTGCCAGCAGCCCCTCCGGGGCCAACGTCCTGACTTTC
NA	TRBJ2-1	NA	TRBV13	CASSLGGGQWGRGSYNEQFF	TGTGCCAGCAGCTTAGGCGGGGGACAGTGGGGAAGGGGCTCCTACAATGAGCAGTTCTTC
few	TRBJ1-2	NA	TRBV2	CATSEGHSYGYTF	TGTGCCACTTCGGAGGGTCATAGCTATGGCTACACCTTC
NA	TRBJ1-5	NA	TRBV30	CAWSLSTGYQPQHF	TGTGCCTGGAGTCTTTCAACAGGGTATCAGCCCCAGCATTTT
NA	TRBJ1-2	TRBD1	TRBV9	CASSVAKGTGVGYTF	TGTGCCAGCAGCGTAGCCAAAGGGACAGGGGTCGGCTACACCTTC
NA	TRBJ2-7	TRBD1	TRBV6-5	CASSLGQGMGYEQYF	TGTGCCAGCAGCCTGGGACAGGGGATGGGATACGAGCAGTACTTC
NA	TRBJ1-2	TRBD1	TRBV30	CAWSDRTGTYGYTF	TGTGCCTGGAGCGACCGGACAGGGACCTATGGCTACACCTTC
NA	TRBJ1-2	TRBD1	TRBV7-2	CASSTGTGGRGGYTF	TGTGCCAGCAGCACCGGGACAGGGGGAAGGGGGGGCTACACCTTC
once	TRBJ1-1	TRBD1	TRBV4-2	CASSHYFTGETEAFF	TGTGCCAGCAGCCACTACTTCACAGGGGAAACTGAAGCTTTCTTT
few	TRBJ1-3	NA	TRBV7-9	CASSSPLISGNTIYF	TGTGCCAGCAGCTCGCCCCTAATATCTGGAAACACCATATATTTT
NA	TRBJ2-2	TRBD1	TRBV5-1	CASSLQQGSNTGELFF	TGCGCCAGCAGCTTACAACAGGGGTCGAACACCGGGGAGCTGTTTTTT
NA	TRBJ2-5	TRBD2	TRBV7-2	CASSLNAIAGGWETQYF	TGTGCCAGCAGCTTAAATGCGATAGCGGGGGGGTGGGAGACCCAGTACTTC
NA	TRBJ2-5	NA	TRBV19	CASSMLLEDQETQYF	TGTGCCAGTAGTATGCTCCTCGAGGACCAAGAGACCCAGTACTTC
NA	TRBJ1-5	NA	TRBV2	CASREGDGFNQPQHF	TGTGCCAGCAGGGAAGGAGACGGGTTCAATCAGCCCCAGCATTTT
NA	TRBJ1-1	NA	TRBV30	CAWGGGRGTEAFF	TGTGCCTGGGGAGGAGGGCGAGGGACTGAAGCTTTCTTT
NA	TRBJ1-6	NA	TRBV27	CASSSWTENSPLHF	TGTGCCAGCAGTTCTTGGACAGAAAATTCACCCCTCCACTTT
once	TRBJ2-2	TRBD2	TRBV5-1	CASSLASGGVANTGELFF	TGCGCCAGCAGCTTGGCTAGCGGGGGGGTCGCGAACACCGGGGAGCTGTTTTTT
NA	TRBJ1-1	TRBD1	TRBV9	CASSVEGQGPLRDTEAFF	TGTGCCAGCAGCGTAGAGGGACAGGGCCCCCTTCGGGACACTGAAGCTTTCTTT
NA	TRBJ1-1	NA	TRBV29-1	CSVLETEAFF	TGCAGCGTCTTAGAAACTGAAGCTTTCTTT
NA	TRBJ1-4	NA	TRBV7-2	CASSPTKGRVEWGEKLFF	TGTGCCAGCAGCCCGACAAAGGGCAGGGTAGAGTGGGGTGAAAAACTGTTTTTT
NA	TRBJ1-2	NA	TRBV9	CASSTSPGDYGYTF	TGTGCCAGCAGCACGTCTCCCGGGGACTATGGCTACACCTTC
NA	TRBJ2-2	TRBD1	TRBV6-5	CASSGQVTGELFF	TGTGCCAGCAGTGGACAGGTCACCGGGGAGCTGTTTTTT
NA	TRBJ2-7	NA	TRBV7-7	CASSPGEQGHEQYF	TGTGCTAGCAGCCCCGGGGAACAGGGCCACGAGCAGTACTTC
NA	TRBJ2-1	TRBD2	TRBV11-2	CASSRPGLAGDEQFF	TGTGCCAGCAGCAGACCAGGACTAGCCGGGGATGAGCAGTTCTTC
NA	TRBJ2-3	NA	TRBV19	CASSIGRRGFTDTQYF	TGTGCCAGTAGTATCGGGAGGAGGGGGTTCACAGATACGCAGTATTTT
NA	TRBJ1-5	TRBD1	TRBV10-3	CAIGTGDSNQPQHF	TGTGCCATCGGGACAGGGGATAGCAATCAGCCCCAGCATTTT
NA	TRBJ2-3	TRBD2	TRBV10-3	CAISEIAGGSDTQYF	TGTGCCATCAGTGAGATAGCGGGGGGGTCAGATACGCAGTATTTT
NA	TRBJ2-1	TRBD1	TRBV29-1	CSAAPGQSDEQFF	TGCAGCGCCGCCCCGGGACAGTCCGATGAGCAGTTCTTC
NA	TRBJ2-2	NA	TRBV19	CASQVSGELFF	TGTGCCAGTCAGGTGTCCGGGGAGCTGTTTTTT
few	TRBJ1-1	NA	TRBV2	CASNEQGLSTEAFF	TGTGCCAGCAACGAACAGGGTTTAAGCACTGAAGCTTTCTTT
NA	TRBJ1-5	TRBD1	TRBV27	CASRPQGAQPQHF	TGTGCCAGCAGACCACAGGGGGCTCAGCCCCAGCATTTT
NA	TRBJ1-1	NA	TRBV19	CASRDRPNTEAFF	TGTGCCAGTAGGGACAGACCGAACACTGAAGCTTTCTTT
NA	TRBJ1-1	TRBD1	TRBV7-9	CASSPGQGIGGPEAFF	TGTGCCAGCAGCCCGGGACAGGGAATCGGCGGCCCTGAAGCTTTCTTT
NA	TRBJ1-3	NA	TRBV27	CASSGGLGGRTGNTIYF	TGTGCCAGCAGCGGGGGCTTGGGGGGGAGAACTGGAAACACCATATATTTT
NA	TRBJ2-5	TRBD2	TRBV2	CASNERGRWETQYF	TGTGCCAGCAATGAGCGGGGGCGGTGGGAGACCCAGTACTTC
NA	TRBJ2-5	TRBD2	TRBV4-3	CASSQSGGGGYGTQYF	TGCGCCAGCAGCCAATCCGGTGGCGGGGGTTATGGGACCCAGTACTTC
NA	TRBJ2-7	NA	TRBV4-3	CASSQDSTDEQYF	TGCGCCAGCAGCCAAGATAGTACAGACGAGCAGTACTTC
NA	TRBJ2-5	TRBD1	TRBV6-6	CASSWDRAFGETQYF	TGTGCCAGCAGCTGGGACAGGGCTTTTGGGGAGACCCAGTACTTC
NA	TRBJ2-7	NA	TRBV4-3	CASSQDPGSEQYF	TGCGCCAGCAGCCAAGATCCGGGTTCGGAGCAGTACTTC
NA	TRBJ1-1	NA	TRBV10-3	CAITRLPGTEAFF	TGTGCCATCACCAGACTTCCGGGGACTGAAGCTTTCTTT